Listed here are 17 T cell receptor beta chains from one sample, sequenced in a study of CD4 T cells in relation to SARS-CoV-2 and coronaviruses. Here immunoSEQ multiplex PCR was the method, and the copy in TCRdb shows in-frame clones only, minus some. Here the sample spans approximately 25,000 clones, 76% being singletons. The antigens for these receptors are not known. Before the COVID-19 pandemic, during about 2011-2019, CD4+ T cells were taken from unexposed donors. CD4+ T cells were isolated from the cells after more than nine days of culture. The sequenced material came from CD4+ T cells from PBMCs, cultured in vitro. The source is a human donor in good health.

The chain uses TRBV9 and TRBJ1-1, with D unclear. V was clipped by 2 bases and J by 3 bases, with 8 bases between them. Germline CDR1 SGDLS, CDR2 YYNGEE. The CDR3 is made up of 13 amino acids. The DNA of the CDR3 is TGTGCCAGCAGCGTCCAGGTGGACACTGAAGCTTTCTTT. Its protein product is CASSVQVDTEAFF.

The rearrangement uses TRBV18 and TRBJ2-3, with TRBD1 matching 8 bases. Germline V gene lookup returns CDR1 KGHSH and CDR2 LQKENI. The CDR3 has 16 amino acids. V dropped 2 bases and J dropped 0; count of bases not matched to a gene: 4. This CDR3 is CASSPYTGGSTDTQYF. The CDR3, as DNA: TGTGCCAGCTCACCATATACAGGGGGTAGCACAGATACGCAGTATTTT.

The table lists this clone with a count of one. The chain has TRBV7-3 and TRBJ2-1, with 14 bases aligning to TRBD2. V shed 3 bases and J 6 bases; nucleotides not matched to a gene: 1. There are 15 residues in the CDR3. In germline, CDR1 is SGHTA, CDR2 FQGTGA. The DNA of the CDR3 is TGTGCCAGCAGCTTCGGACTAGCGGGAGGCAATGAGCAGTTCTTC. It translates to CASSFGLAGGNEQFF.

The V gene is TRBV6-5, the J gene TRBJ2-6, with D possibly TRBD1 on 5 matching bases. This CDR3 comprises 14 residues. Germline assignment: CDR1 MNHEY and CDR2 SVGAGI. The ends were cut back, 5 bases at V and 1 base at J, with 6 bases in the middle. The CDR3 sequence is CASSPGSGANVLTF. In DNA form, the CDR3 reads TGTGCCAGCAGTCCAGGGTCTGGGGCCAACGTCCTGACTTTC.

This clone has just a few counts. J is TRBJ1-2 and V is TRBV7-9; unclear D gene. V was shortened by 2 bases and J by 7 bases, with 8 bases between the two germline ends. Germline V gene data show CDR1 as SEHNR and CDR2 as FQNEAQ (reference sequence). The CDR3 sequence is 12 residues long. The CDR3 spells CASSLRGGGYTF. The CDR3 DNA reads as TGTGCCAGCAGCTTACGGGGAGGTGGCTACACCTTC.

J is TRBJ1-1 and V is TRBV6-5, with a tentative D call TRBD1 (5 bases). Per the germline V gene, CDR1 is MNHEY and CDR2 is SVGAGI. V lost 6 bases and J lost 1, with 12 bases in between. CDR3 length: 14 residues. In DNA, the CDR3 is TGTGCCAGCAGCCTACAGGCGGGGAACACTGAAGCTTTCTTT. Its protein product is CASSLQAGNTEAFF.

The chain combines TRBV7-2 with TRBJ1-3; the D is unclear. CDR1 and CDR2 (germline): SGHTA, FQGNSA. The CDR3 covers 18 residues. Trimming cost V 0 bases and J 1 base, with 16 bases left between them. CDR3: CASSLAPPIGRSGNTIYF. Written as DNA, the CDR3 is TGTGCCAGCAGCTTAGCCCCCCCGATAGGTCGTTCTGGAAACACCATATATTTT.

This sequence joins TRBV4-3 and TRBJ2-1; 8 positions agree with TRBD2. Per the germline V gene, CDR1 is LGHNA and CDR2 is YSLEER. This CDR3 region has 15 residues. The trim removed 0 bases at V and 5 bases at J, leaving 3 bases unmatched. The CDR3 DNA follows: TGCGCCAGCAGCCAAGATCCGGGAGGGAACAATGAGCAGTTCTTC. Protein: CASSQDPGGNNEQFF.

This clone was counted once. V usage is TRBV2 and J usage is TRBJ2-2; D may be TRBD1 (5 bases). V shed 8 bases and J shed 4 bases, with 11 bases lying between them. Germline CDR1 and CDR2: SNHLY and FYNNEI. This CDR3 has 13 residues. The CDR3 region has the DNA TGTGCCAGCGGGGCCTTCCCCACCGGGGAGCTGTTTTTT. Protein product: CASGAFPTGELFF.

The V call is TRBV6-1, the J call TRBJ2-1; 7 nucleotides align to TRBD2. This CDR3 spans 17 amino acids. Germline V gives CDR1 MNHNS, CDR2 SASEGT. V trimming: 1 base; J trimming: 5 bases; junction bases outside the gene matches: 11. The CDR3 reads CASSEDRFRGVNNEQFF. The CDR3 coding sequence is TGTGCCAGCAGTGAAGATAGGTTCCGGGGGGTTAACAATGAGCAGTTCTTC.

The V gene is TRBV6-1, the J gene TRBJ1-5, with 10 bases fitting TRBD1. Germline V CDR1 and CDR2: MNHNS, SASEGT. V was pared by 1 base and J by 4 bases, with 19 bases of the junction left unmatched. CDR3 length: 21 residues. The chain's CDR3 is CASSEVSGTGESWWMNQPQHF. The DNA of the CDR3 is TGTGCCAGCAGTGAAGTGAGTGGGACAGGGGAGTCCTGGTGGATGAATCAGCCCCAGCATTTT.

This clone has just a few counts. The chain links TRBV2 to TRBJ1-1, with 7 bases lining up with TRBD1. The CDR3 covers 11 residues. V lost 6 bases to trimming and J lost 10 bases; unmatched junction nucleotides: 5. Germline V gives CDR1 SNHLY, CDR2 FYNNEI. CDR3: CASRDRAVAFF. The CDR3 DNA reads TGTGCCAGCAGAGACAGGGCGGTAGCTTTCTTT.

Only a few counts were recorded for this clone. The rearrangement joins TRBV11-2 to TRBJ2-1, with D perhaps TRBD2 (6 bases). The length of the CDR3 is 16 residues. Germline assignment: CDR1 SGHAT and CDR2 FQNNGV. Trimming removed 1 base at V and 4 bases at J, with 14 bases between. The DNA for the CDR3 is TGTGCCAGCAGCTTAGGGGGGGAGAGGGGTTACAATGAGCAGTTCTTC. Its protein product is CASSLGGERGYNEQFF. Full variable domain (outside the CDR3, taken from reference TRBV11-2 and TRBJ2-1): EAGVAQSPRYKIIEKRQSVAFWCNPISGHATLYWYQQILGQGPKLLIQFQNNGVVDDSQLPKDRFSAERLKGVDSTLKIQPAKLEDSAVYLCASSLGGERGYNEQFFGPGTRLTVL.

The chain combines TRBV4-1 with TRBJ1-3; D is ambiguous. The CDR3 is 16 amino acids. CDR1 MGHRA and CDR2 YSYEKL come from the germline V gene. Deletions cut 3 bases from V and 0 bases from J, with 12 bases between. CDR3 in amino acids: CASSHPSRDSGNTIYF. The DNA of the CDR3 is TGCGCCAGCAGCCATCCGAGTCGAGACTCTGGAAACACCATATATTTT.

The chain employs TRBV5-1 and TRBJ1-1; D is possibly TRBD1 (5 bases). The ends were cut back, 2 bases at V and 0 bases at J, with 11 bases in the middle. CDR3 length: 15 amino acids. The V gene's germline CDR1 is SGHRS and CDR2 YFSETQ. This CDR3 is CASSLQVNMNTEAFF. Here the CDR3 DNA reads TGCGCCAGCAGCTTACAGGTAAACATGAACACTGAAGCTTTCTTT.

This clone was counted between two and nine times. This rearrangement joins TRBV7-3 to TRBJ2-1; TRBD1 agrees at 7 bases. V shed 8 bases, J shed 2 bases, and the junction held 6 bases outside the gene matches. The germline gives CDR1 SGHTA, CDR2 FQGTGA. The CDR3 extends over 14 amino acids. CDR3 nucleotide sequence: TGTGCCAGCTCACCGGGACAGACCTACAATGAGCAGTTCTTC. Translation: CASSPGQTYNEQFF.

This clone turned up a few times. The chain recombines TRBV7-8 with TRBJ2-5; 12 nucleotides agree with TRBD2. The germline CDR1 and CDR2 sequences are SGHVS and FQNEAQ. CDR3 size: 15 residues. J gave up 5 bases and V 8 bases, and 9 bases lay outside the gene matches. The CDR3 spells CASSGLAGSRETQYF. CDR3 in DNA: TGTGCCAGCTCAGGACTAGCGGGATCGAGGGAGACCCAGTACTTC.